This TCR beta chain was obtained from a study of cytomegalovirus exposure and HLA in healthy donors. Regarding this clone: What it binds is not known.

Researchers ran the PCR with 60 Vbeta and 13 Jbeta primers. The repertoire was sequenced with immunoSEQ multiplex PCR; TCRdb's copy has only in-frame clones and lacks some. The sample lists 100,000 or so clones; over 70% were seen once. The CDR3 runs 13 residues. Germline loops: CDR1 SGHNT, CDR2 YYREEE (reference sequence). The germline V and J ends were trimmed by 4 bases and 7 bases, with 12 bases remaining between them. Study conclusions and caveats: A later analysis associated 15,000 or so TCR beta sequences with HLA alleles at a 0.05 false discovery rate. Certain sequence variants were highly shared and formed a cluster, and this cluster was likely a sequencing artifact.

The sequenced material came from PBMCs. The rearrangement uses TRBV5-4 and TRBJ2-1; possible D gene TRBD2, 5 bases. The sequence was obtained from a male donor in good health and CMV-seronegative. The CDR3 region is CASSGEMRNEQFF. CDR3 nucleotides: TGTGCCAGCAGCGGGGAGATGAGGAATGAGCAGTTCTTC. The entire variable domain, with the rest obtained from reference TRBV5-4 and TRBJ2-1, is as follows: ETGVTQSPTHLIKTRGQQVTLRCSSQSGHNTVSWYQQALGQGPQFIFQYYREEENGRGNFPPRFSGLQFPNYSSELNVNALELDDSALYLCASSGEMRNEQFFGPGTRLTVL.